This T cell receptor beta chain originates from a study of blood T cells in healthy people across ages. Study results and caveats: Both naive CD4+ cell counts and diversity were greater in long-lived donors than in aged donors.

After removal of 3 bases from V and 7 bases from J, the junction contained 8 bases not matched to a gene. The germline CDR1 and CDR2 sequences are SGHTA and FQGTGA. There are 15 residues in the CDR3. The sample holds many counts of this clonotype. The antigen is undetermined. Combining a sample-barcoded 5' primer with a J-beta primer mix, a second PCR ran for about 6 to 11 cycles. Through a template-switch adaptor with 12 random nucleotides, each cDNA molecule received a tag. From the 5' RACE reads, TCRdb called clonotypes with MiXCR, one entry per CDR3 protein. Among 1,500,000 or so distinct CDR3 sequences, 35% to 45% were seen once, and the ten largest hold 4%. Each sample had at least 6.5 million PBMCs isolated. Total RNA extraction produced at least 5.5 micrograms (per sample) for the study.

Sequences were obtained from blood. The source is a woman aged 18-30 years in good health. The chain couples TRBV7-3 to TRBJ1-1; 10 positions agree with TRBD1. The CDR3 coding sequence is TGTGCCAGCAGCTTGACAGGGGGCCTGAGCGTTGAAGCTTTCTTT. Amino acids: CASSLTGGLSVEAFF.